What follows is one T cell receptor (beta chain) and its context. This sample was included in a study of CD8+ T cells in alopecia areata. The treatment: oral pan-JAK inhibitor, 5-10 mg twice daily. Peripheral blood and lesional scalp punch biopsies were taken from alopecia areata patients. cDNA serving as the sequencing template came from extracted, reverse transcribed RNA. Only in-frame clones appear in the TCRdb table, and some are missing; sequencing was by immunoSEQ multiplex PCR. The sample records around 300,000 clones, roughly 60% being singletons. The CDR3 loop spans 13 amino acids. Germline V gene sequence: CDR1 SQVTM, CDR2 ANQGSEA. Trimming pared 2 bases from V and 6 bases from J, leaving 14 bases between.

The sequencing here drew on CD4+ T cells sorted from blood, taken at approximately week 51, from a patient treated with tofacitinib. The rearrangement joins TRBV29-1 to TRBJ2-7; D remains ambiguous. The sequence derives from a human donor with alopecia areata. CDR3 nucleotide sequence: TGCAGCGTTGAATATACGGCATTGGGCGAGCAGTACTTC. Encoded protein: CSVEYTALGEQYF.